These 32 T cell receptor beta chains were sequenced from one sample in a study of blood T cell repertoires in COVID-19. Produced via immunoSEQ multiplex PCR; TCRdb's table is partial and in-frame only. The table has some 66,000 clones, roughly 82% seen once; the top ten hold approximately 6.6%. The sample comprised peripheral blood. Receptor source: a man in his sixties with acute or convalescent COVID-19.

The chain uses TRBV3-1 (or the pseudogene TRBV3-2) and TRBJ2-4; 8 bases are shared with TRBD2. There are 15 residues in the CDR3. The V gene end was trimmed by 1 base and the J gene end by 9 bases; junction bases not matched to a gene: 8. In germline, CDR1 is LGHDT, CDR2 YNNKEL (reference sequence). The CDR3 nucleotides are TGTGCCAGCAGCCAAGGTACGGGGGGGCCTCCCATTCAGTACTTC. This codes for CASSQGTGGPPIQYF.

The rearrangement links TRBV2 to TRBJ2-7; tentatively, D is TRBD1 (6 bases). The germline gives CDR1 SNHLY, CDR2 FYNNEI. The CDR3 has 13 amino acids. V lost 5 bases, J lost 4 bases, and 12 bases lay in between. The DNA of the CDR3 is TGTGCCAGCAGTAAGACAGGACAGTACGAGCAGTACGTC. Its translation: CASSKTGQYEQYV.

The V and J genes are TRBV11-2 and TRBJ1-6; TRBD1 aligns across 7 bases. This CDR3 spans 16 amino acids. V gave up 5 bases and J gave up 9 bases; unmatched junction bases: 13. The germline CDR1 and CDR2 sequences are SGHAT and FQNNGV. Written as DNA, the CDR3 is TGTGCCAGCAGCGCAGGACAGGTCAGGATTAGTTCACCCCTCCACTTT. Translation: CASSAGQVRISSPLHF.

The CDR3: CASSQGQKNTEAFF. The CDR3 coding sequence is TGTGCCAGCAGCCAGGGACAGAAAAACACTGAAGCTTTCTTT. This chain connects TRBV3-1 (or the pseudogene TRBV3-2) to TRBJ1-1; 7 bases are shared with TRBD1. Looked up from germline, CDR1 is LGHDT and CDR2 is YNNKEL (reference sequence). Trimming removed 3 bases from V and 2 bases from J; junction bases left unmatched: 3. The CDR3 totals 14 residues.

The rearrangement uses TRBV21-1 and TRBJ2-3; no DNA check was done on the table's D call, TRBD1. TRBV21-1 is assigned pseudogene status. The CDR3 runs 18 residues. The CDR3 loop is CASSKVGQGGTHTDTQYF. CDR3 bases: TGTGCCAGCAGCAAAGTGGGACAGGGGGGGACCCACACAGATACGCAGTATTTT.

This chain joins TRBV6-2 or TRBV6-3 and TRBJ2-3; TRBD2 matches at 8 bases. CDR1 and CDR2 from the germline V gene are MNHEY and SVGEGT. V gave up 5 bases and J gave up 2 bases; unmatched junction bases: 6. This CDR3 comprises 15 residues. The CDR3 region has the DNA TGTGCCAGCAGTATAGCGGGGCTAGACACAGATACGCAGTATTTT. Amino acids: CASSIAGLDTDTQYF.

The V call is TRBV11-2, the J call TRBJ2-5; 8 positions agree with TRBD2. CDR1 and CDR2 from the germline V gene are SGHAT and FQNNGV. The CDR3 sequence is 14 residues long. J lost 5 bases, V lost 1 base, and 3 bases had no gene match. The CDR3 DNA reads TGTGCCAGCAGCTTAGGGACTAGCCTCGAGACCCAGTACTTC. It yields the protein CASSLGTSLETQYF.

This chain joins TRBV2 and TRBJ2-5; 7 positions agree with TRBD2. V dropped 11 bases and J dropped 2; count of bases not matched to a gene: 5. The germline V gene encodes CDR1 SNHLY and CDR2 FYNNEI. This CDR3 is built from 12 residues. CDR3 nucleotide sequence: TGTGCCTCGGGACTATGGCAAGAGACCCAGTACTTC. Its protein product is CASGLWQETQYF.

In this sample, this clone turned up a few times. The chain links TRBV6-2 or TRBV6-3 to TRBJ2-2, with 11 nucleotides matching TRBD1. The CDR3 has 15 amino acids. CDR1 is MNHEY, CDR2 SVGEGT, per germline. J was trimmed by 6 bases and V by 6 bases; bases with no gene match: 6. The CDR3 is CASSDGTGGAGELFF. The CDR3 DNA reads TGTGCCAGCAGCGACGGGACAGGGGGTGCCGGGGAGCTGTTTTTT.

J is TRBJ1-1 and V is TRBV6-5; D is perhaps TRBD1 (5 bases). Germline loops: CDR1 MNHEY, CDR2 SVGAGI. The V end lost 10 bases, the J end lost 2 bases, and 20 bases lay between the germline ends. CDR3 length: 15 residues. The CDR3 sequence is CATAVSRGVNTEAFF. In DNA, the CDR3 is TGTGCCACAGCTGTCTCGCGGGGGGTCAACACTGAAGCTTTCTTT.

The V and J genes are TRBV5-6 and TRBJ1-1, with TRBD1 as a possible D gene (5 bases). The germline V gene encodes CDR1 SGHDT and CDR2 YYEEEE. V was clipped by 7 bases and J by 1 base, with 17 bases between them. The CDR3 has 15 residues. This chain's CDR3 is CASRGGRVGNTEAFF. CDR3 in DNA: TGTGCCAGCCGGGGAGGCAGGGTCGGGAACACTGAAGCTTTCTTT.

This chain connects TRBV10-3 to TRBJ1-2, with 10 bases lining up with TRBD1. Per germline, CDR1 ENHRY and CDR2 SYGVKD. The CDR3 is 15 residues long. Trimming took 6 bases from V and 8 from J; bases not matched to a gene: 12. DNA of the CDR3: TGTGCCATCAGGAATAACCGGGACAGGGGCCACGGCTACACCTTC. This sequence encodes CAIRNNRDRGHGYTF.

The V gene is TRBV5-1, the J gene TRBJ2-1; D perhaps matches TRBD2 (5 bases). This CDR3 spans 15 amino acids. The germline V gene encodes CDR1 SGHRS and CDR2 YFSETQ. Trimming took 2 bases from V and 9 from J, leaving 18 bases between them. CDR3 loop: CASSFREGSRAEQFF. The CDR3 coding sequence is TGCGCCAGCAGCTTCCGAGAGGGCTCTCGTGCTGAGCAGTTCTTC.

J is TRBJ2-5 and V is TRBV6-5; D is undetermined. Trimming removed 0 bases from V and 0 bases from J, with 11 bases in between. From germline, CDR1 is MNHEY and CDR2 SVGAGI. This CDR3 comprises 16 residues. The CDR3 DNA reads TGTGCCAGCAGTTACTCGAACGTTGCGTACCAAGAGACCCAGTACTTC. Residues: CASSYSNVAYQETQYF.

The chain employs TRBV12-3 or TRBV12-4 and TRBJ2-2; possible D gene TRBD2, 5 bases. V was clipped by 6 bases and J by 3 bases, with 8 bases between them. The CDR3 has 13 amino acids. CDR3 sequence reads: CASRLVYTGELFF. The CDR3 DNA reads as TGTGCCAGCAGACTAGTATACACCGGGGAGCTGTTTTTT.

CDR3 sequence: CASSEEAGVYGYTF. The CDR3 region has the DNA TGTGCCAGCAGTGAAGAGGCAGGGGTCTACGGCTACACCTTC. The rearrangement links TRBV2 to TRBJ1-2, with D perhaps TRBD1 (6 bases). The CDR3 extends over 14 amino acids. V lost 1 base to trimming and J lost 8 bases, with 14 bases between them. The V gene's germline CDR1 is SNHLY and CDR2 FYNNEI.

V usage is TRBV10-3 and J usage is TRBJ2-1, with TRBD2 identical over 15 bases. This CDR3 has 15 amino acids. The germline V gene encodes CDR1 ENHRY and CDR2 SYGVKD. V trimming: 7 bases; J trimming: 7 bases; junction bases outside the gene matches: 5. DNA of the CDR3: TGTGCCATCACCTCAGGGACTAGCGGGGGGAATGAGCAGTTCTTC. As protein: CAITSGTSGGNEQFF.

V gene TRBV5-1 combines with J gene TRBJ1-1; D may be TRBD1 (5 bases). The germline V gene encodes CDR1 SGHRS and CDR2 YFSETQ. This CDR3 has 15 residues. V lost 1 base, J lost 3 bases, and 13 bases lay in between. The CDR3 bases are TGCGCCAGCAGCTTGTCTTTAATGGGGCACACTGAAGCTTTCTTT. It translates to CASSLSLMGHTEAFF.

The chain combines TRBV23-1 with TRBJ1-3; D gene uncertain. TRBV23-1 is an ORF for which the function is uncertain. The CDR3 covers 13 residues. V lost 4 bases and J lost 4, with 8 bases in between. The chain's CDR3 is CASSPGSGNTIYF. In DNA form, the CDR3 reads TGCGCCAGCAGTCCGGGGTCGGGAAACACCATATATTTT.

Only a few counts were recorded for this clone. The V gene is TRBV3-1 (or the pseudogene TRBV3-2), the J gene TRBJ2-3; 8 nucleotides match TRBD1. This CDR3 is built from 13 residues. Trimming took 4 bases from V and 6 from J; bases not matched to a gene: 3. Looked up from germline, CDR1 is LGHDT and CDR2 is YNNKEL (reference sequence). CDR3 residues: CASSRRDRDTQYF. The CDR3 coding sequence is TGTGCCAGCAGCCGGCGGGACAGGGATACGCAGTATTTT.

The CDR3 nucleotides read TGTGCCAGCAGCTTAGACAGGGTCCACGAGCAGTACGTC. This sequence encodes CASSLDRVHEQYV. The chain joins TRBV11-3 to TRBJ2-7, with D tentatively TRBD1 (5 bases). The germline V gene encodes CDR1 SGHNT and CDR2 YENEEA. This CDR3 spans 13 amino acids. The ends were cut back, 0 bases at V and 5 bases at J, with 8 bases in the middle.

The chain carries TRBV2 and TRBJ1-2, with 8 bases that match TRBD1. V gave up 6 bases and J gave up 5 bases; unmatched junction bases: 8. CDR3 length: 14 residues. Per germline, CDR1 SNHLY and CDR2 FYNNEI. The CDR3 DNA follows: TGTGCCAGCAGAGGACAGGGCGGAGGGTATGGCTACACCTTC. Translation: CASRGQGGGYGYTF.

The genes are TRBV6-5 and TRBJ1-1; perhaps TRBD1 as D (5 bases). V lost 7 bases and J 8 bases, leaving 17 bases between the germline ends. Germline assignment: CDR1 MNHEY and CDR2 SVGAGI. The CDR3 extends over 13 amino acids. The CDR3 is CASIRPGAPEAFF. CDR3 nucleotides: TGTGCCAGCATAAGGCCTGGGGCGCCCGAAGCTTTCTTT.

In its sample, this clone was seen a few times. The chain has TRBV6-5 and TRBJ1-2; maybe TRBD1 (6 bases). The germline CDR1 and CDR2 sequences are MNHEY and SVGAGI. Trimming removed 6 bases from V and 3 bases from J, with 17 bases in between. This CDR3 spans 15 amino acids. The CDR3: CASSLRDKSHYGYTF. The CDR3 nucleotides are TGTGCCAGCAGCCTAAGGGACAAGTCGCACTATGGCTACACCTTC.

This chain joins TRBV7-2 and TRBJ1-5, with 7 bases that match TRBD1. Germline assignment: CDR1 SGHTA and CDR2 FQGNSA. The V and J ends lost 5 bases and 1 base, in that order; junction bases with no gene match: 5. The CDR3 is 15 residues long. The CDR3 loop reads CASSQGTVSNQPQHF. The CDR3 bases are TGTGCCAGCAGCCAAGGGACAGTAAGCAATCAGCCCCAGCATTTT.

The rearrangement links TRBV4-2 to TRBJ2-5, with 14 bases that match TRBD2. The CDR3 consists of 17 residues. Germline V gene lookup returns CDR1 LGHNA and CDR2 YNFKEQ. The trim removed 4 bases at V and 4 bases at J, leaving 8 bases unmatched. DNA of the CDR3: TGTGCCAGCAGCCGAGGGACTAGCGGGGGCTCCATAGAGACCCAGTACTTC. This gives the protein CASSRGTSGGSIETQYF.

This chain connects TRBV12-3 or TRBV12-4 to TRBJ1-5; the D is unclear. This CDR3 is built from 13 residues. Trimming stripped 7 bases from V and 5 bases from J, with 12 bases between. Here the CDR3 reads CASTKGSYQPQHF. CDR3 nucleotide sequence: TGTGCCAGCACCAAAGGGAGTTATCAGCCCCAGCATTTT.

The rearrangement links TRBV18 to TRBJ1-2; D gene ambiguous. This CDR3 region has 15 residues. The germline gives CDR1 KGHSH, CDR2 LQKENI. Trimming cost V 6 bases and J 2 bases, with 16 bases left between them. In DNA form, the CDR3 reads TGTGCCAGCTCTCTCCTCGGGGATACAAACTATGGCTACACCTTC. Its protein product is CASSLLGDTNYGYTF.

This chain uses TRBV6-2 or TRBV6-3 with TRBJ2-2; no reliable D call. Trimming took 6 bases from V and 4 from J, leaving 6 bases between them. This CDR3 is built from 12 residues. Germline V lookup: CDR1 MNHEY, CDR2 SVGEGT. CDR3 nucleotides: TGTGCCAGCAGCCTCGGCACCGGGGAGCTGTTTTTT. Its translation is CASSLGTGELFF.

The chain employs TRBV9 and TRBJ2-3; TRBD2 matches 10 bases. V lost 4 bases to trimming and J lost 3 bases; unmatched junction nucleotides: 5. Per germline, CDR1 SGDLS and CDR2 YYNGEE. The CDR3 is made up of 15 amino acids. The CDR3 DNA reads as TGTGCCAGCAGCCCCTGGGGACTAGCGACAGATACGCAGTATTTT. As protein: CASSPWGLATDTQYF.

The rearrangement uses TRBV11-2 and TRBJ1-4; TRBD1 is a possible D gene (6 bases). Germline V gives CDR1 SGHAT, CDR2 FQNNGV. Deletions cut 4 bases from V and 8 bases from J, with 17 bases between. This CDR3 region has 15 residues. CDR3 in amino acids: CASSSLGAVGEKLFF. DNA for the CDR3: TGTGCCAGCAGCTCATTGGGGGCGGTGGGAGAAAAACTGTTTTTT.

The sample holds one count of this clone. This sequence joins TRBV19 and TRBJ1-1, with D maybe TRBD1 (6 bases). Germline V CDR1 and CDR2: LNHDA, SQIVND (reference sequence). The CDR3 has 14 residues. Trimming left V 5 bases short and J 1 base short, with 11 bases between. The CDR3 nucleotides read TGTGCCAGTAGTCCCTCGGACAGGAACACTGAAGCTTTCTTT. Amino acid sequence: CASSPSDRNTEAFF.